Listed here are 8 T cell receptor beta chains from one sample, sequenced in a study of identical twins. TCRdb reprocessed the 5' RACE reads with MiXCR, giving one entry per CDR3 protein. The sample shows fewer than 250,000 distinct CDR3 sequences, approximately 9% of them seen only once. The sequencing sample was made of memory (CD45RO+) T cells sorted from blood. Every receptor here comes from a woman in her late teens or twenties in good health.

The chain employs TRBV5-1 and TRBJ1-1; the D gene is possibly TRBD1 (5 bases). The germline V and J ends were trimmed by 3 bases and 3 bases, with 15 bases remaining between them. The CDR3 extends over 15 amino acids. In germline, CDR1 is SGHRS, CDR2 YFSETQ. CDR3 protein: CASSYLGRGDTEAFF. For the CDR3, the DNA is TGCGCCAGCAGCTATCTAGGGCGGGGGGACACTGAAGCTTTCTTT.

The gene calls are TRBV6-2 or TRBV6-3 and TRBJ2-3; weak D call: TRBD2 (6 bases). Trimming shortened V by 5 bases and J by 1 base, and 13 bases separated the two germline ends. The germline gives CDR1 MNHEY, CDR2 SVGEGT. This CDR3 comprises 15 residues. CDR3 loop: CASSKGLPGTDTQYF. CDR3 sequence (DNA): TGTGCCAGCAGTAAGGGACTGCCCGGCACAGATACGCAGTATTTT.

J is TRBJ1-5 and V is TRBV10-3; 9 nucleotides align to TRBD1. The length of the CDR3 is 16 residues. Trimming at V came to 4 bases and at J to 3 bases, leaving 7 bases not matched to a gene. Germline CDR1 and CDR2: ENHRY and SYGVKD. The CDR3 DNA is TGTGCCATCAGTGGCCAGGGACAGGGTACCAATCAGCCCCAGCATTTT. This gives the protein CAISGQGQGTNQPQHF.

This clonotype was seen a few times. CDR3 region: CASSLTTENTEAFF. CDR3 bases: TGTGCCAGCAGTTTGACGACGGAAAACACTGAAGCTTTCTTT. The chain recombines TRBV27 with TRBJ1-1, with unresolved D. CDR1 and CDR2 from the germline V gene are MNHEY and SMNVEV (reference sequence). The CDR3 contains 14 residues. V dropped 3 bases and J dropped 2 bases, with 10 bases sitting between them.

The J gene is TRBJ2-3, the V gene TRBV5-6; D might be TRBD1 (5 bases). The germline V and J ends were trimmed by 2 bases and 4 bases, with 11 bases remaining between them. Germline V gene lookup returns CDR1 SGHDT and CDR2 YYEEEE. This CDR3 has 14 amino acids. CDR3 DNA: TGTGCCAGCAGCTTCGACAGTTTTGCAGATACGCAGTATTTT. This encodes CASSFDSFADTQYF.

At least ten counts were recorded for this clonotype. The chain is built from TRBV20-1 and TRBJ1-1; 9 bases are a match to TRBD1. There are 13 residues in the CDR3. Germline CDR1 reads DFQATT; CDR2 reads SNEGSKA (reference sequence). With V trimmed by 5 bases and J by 5 bases, 6 bases remained unmatched. The CDR3 loop reads CSAPGQGRTEAFF. The CDR3 nucleotides read TGCAGTGCTCCCGGACAGGGGCGAACTGAAGCTTTCTTT.

The chain employs TRBV11-2 and TRBJ2-5; TRBD2 agrees at 7 bases. The V and J ends lost 3 bases and 7 bases, in that order; junction bases with no gene match: 20. The CDR3 spans 18 residues. Per the germline V gene, CDR1 is SGHAT and CDR2 is FQNNGV. The CDR3 loop is CASSFGIGGGTQFGTQYF. CDR3 nucleotides: TGTGCCAGCAGCTTCGGTATCGGGGGAGGGACCCAATTTGGGACCCAGTACTTC.

This chain joins TRBV5-4 and TRBJ2-3; 8 bases are shared with TRBD1. J was trimmed by 4 bases and V by 4 bases; bases with no gene match: 11. Germline values: CDR1 SGHNT, CDR2 YYREEE (reference sequence). The CDR3 is made up of 16 amino acids. CDR3 nucleotide sequence: TGTGCCAGCAGCAAAGCCGACAGGGGTGCCGCAGATACGCAGTATTTT. Translated: CASSKADRGAADTQYF.